This T cell receptor (beta chain) stems from a study of T cell clusters in autoimmune cytopenias. TRB amplification used approximately 0.25 ug of peripheral blood genomic DNA. This CDR3 has 15 amino acids. CDR1 and CDR2 from the germline V gene are SGHAT and FQDESV (reference sequence). TRB was amplified by touch-down multiplex PCR, primer pools A and B combined. TCRdb reprocessed the multiplex PCR reads; each CDR3 protein has one entry and no DNA is given. Its table lists fewer than 7,000 distinct CDR3 sequences. Another study also made use of these data, one on T cell repertoires in aging, cancer and after chemotherapy. That source notes: In cancer patients, declining TCR diversity with age involved lost richness and lost evenness.

The V call is TRBV11-1, the J call TRBJ2-5; TCRdb gives TRBD1 as the D gene, but with no DNA this cannot be confirmed. This receptor was taken from a human donor in good health. What was sequenced was peripheral blood. This CDR3 reads CASSSGTGGQETQYF.